This T cell receptor (beta chain) was sequenced during a study of metastatic and nonmetastatic thyroid tumors. TCRdb re-analyzed the PCR reads using MiXCR. The data contain around 30,000 clones, under 15% of them singletons. This clone was seen at least ten times. Every patient underwent thyroid surgery untreated. Germline CDR1 MNHEY, CDR2 SVGAGI. Trimming removed 2 bases from V and 4 bases from J, with 12 bases in between. The CDR3 runs 14 residues. The chain has TRBV6-5 and TRBJ2-7, with D tentatively TRBD1 (6 bases). Source material: blood. The clonotype originates from a female donor with papillary thyroid cancer or a benign thyroid nodule (not recorded which). Some clones in this sample may be carry-over from other donors' samples. CDR3: CASSYRAGEYEQYF. The CDR3 region has the DNA TGTGCCAGCAGTTACCGGGCAGGGGAGTACGAGCAGTACTTC.